The rows below give T cell receptor beta chains drawn from one sample of a study of blood T cell repertoires in COVID-19. Sequenced by immunoSEQ multiplex PCR; TCRdb stores in-frame clones only, minus some. Of roughly 320,000 clones listed, around 85% are singletons. The sample comprised peripheral blood. The receptors here all came from a human donor in a cohort sampled during active COVID-19. Both conserved end residues are part of each CDR3. D genes are given only for firm matches. Clone size is not always given. Where it is, it says once, few, many or a class for expanded clones.

abundance	j_gene	d_gene	v_gene	CDR3nt	CDR3aa
.	TRBJ1-2	.	TRBV30	TGTGCCTGGAGTGTCGGGGGGGCCGATGGCTACACCTTC	CAWSVGGADGYTF
.	TRBJ1-1	.	TRBV11-3	TGTGCCAGCAGCTTATCGGGGTCCATGAACACTGAAGCTTTCTTT	CASSLSGSMNTEAFF
.	TRBJ2-3	.	TRBV5-4	TGTGCCAGCAGCTTGGGAGGAGAGATAGATACGCAGTATTTT	CASSLGGEIDTQYF
.	TRBJ2-7	TRBD1	TRBV30	TGTGCCTGGACCATGGACAGGGGCAGCGAGCAGTACTTC	CAWTMDRGSEQYF
.	TRBJ2-3	TRBD1	TRBV9	TGTGCCAGCAGCGTAGATCAGGGGGCCACAGATACGCAGTATTTT	CASSVDQGATDTQYF
.	TRBJ2-1	TRBD1	TRBV11-3	TGTGCCAGCAGCTTATGGGCAGGGGGCGAGAATGAGCAGTTCTTC	CASSLWAGGENEQFF
.	TRBJ2-2	.	TRBV5-4	TGTGCCAGCAGCTACGGACAGAGGGCCGGGGAGCTGTTTTTT	CASSYGQRAGELFF
.	TRBJ2-1	.	TRBV19	TGTGCCAGCGGAACTAGCTCCTACAATGAGCAGTTCTTC	CASGTSSYNEQFF
.	TRBJ1-1	.	TRBV9	TGTGCCAGCAGCGTAGCCATTCGGGGGTTCAGTGGTGACACTGAAGCTTTCTTT	CASSVAIRGFSGDTEAFF
.	TRBJ2-3	TRBD2	TRBV6-6	TGTGCCAGCAGATCACTAGCGGGGGGCACAGATACGCAGTATTTT	CASRSLAGGTDTQYF
.	TRBJ1-6	.	TRBV3-1/TRBV3-2	TGTGCCAGCAGCTCCCAAGAGTACGTAGGGGGTTATGATTCACCCCTCCACTTT	CASSSQEYVGGYDSPLHF
.	TRBJ1-3	.	TRBV5-6	TGTGCCAGCAGCTTGGCCCCGGTCTCTGGAAACACCATATATTTT	CASSLAPVSGNTIYF
.	TRBJ2-7	TRBD1	TRBV5-1	TGCGCCAGCACCCACCGGGACAGGGGGAGAGCCTACGAGCAGTACTTC	CASTHRDRGRAYEQYF
.	TRBJ1-5	TRBD1	TRBV11-3	TGTGCCAGCAGCATCACAGGGGGCGAGAGGAGCAATCAGCCCCAGCATTTT	CASSITGGERSNQPQHF
.	TRBJ2-7	.	TRBV27	TGTGCCAGCACCCGACGGGGGTTCAACGAGCAGTACTTC	CASTRRGFNEQYF
once	TRBJ2-7	.	TRBV18	TGTGCCAGCTCACCAAATTCGGCAGGGTCCTCCTACGAGCAGTACTTC	CASSPNSAGSSYEQYF
.	TRBJ2-2	TRBD1	TRBV5-4	TGTGCCAGCAGCCCGGGGACAGGGTACACCGGGGAGCTGTTTTTT	CASSPGTGYTGELFF
.	TRBJ2-7	TRBD1	TRBV7-9	TGTGCCAGCAGCCCGACCGGGACAGGAGTTACCTACGAGCAGTACTTC	CASSPTGTGVTYEQYF
.	TRBJ2-1	.	TRBV18	TGTGCCAGCTCACCCGGCTCCTACAATGAGCAGTTCTTC	CASSPGSYNEQFF
.	TRBJ2-3	TRBD1	TRBV7-9	TGTGCCAGCAGCTTAACGGGGACAGGCACAGATACGCAGTATTTT	CASSLTGTGTDTQYF
.	TRBJ1-2	.	TRBV19	TGTGCCAGTAGTATCGGGACATGGTATGGCTACACCTTC	CASSIGTWYGYTF
.	TRBJ2-1	TRBD2	TRBV5-4	TGTGCCAGCAGCCCGGGGGGGATTTATGAGCAGTTCTTC	CASSPGGIYEQFF